These T cell receptor beta chains were read from a single sample in a study of control samples from healthy donors and cancer patients. TCRdb's copy holds only in-frame clones and misses some; the assay was immunoSEQ multiplex PCR. The sample carries approximately 100,000 clones, over 85% recorded once. The sequenced sample consisted of blood. These receptors were collected from a human donor in good health. The donor label of this sample is uncertain. The CDR3 runs from the conserved cysteine through the conserved F or W. The D gene is left open where the match is weak. Clone size is given for some rows only: seen once, a few or many times, or a class if the clone is expanded.

J: TRBJ1-4; D: NA; length: 13; V: TRBV14; size: NA; DNA: TGTGCCAGCAGCACAGGGAGGTTTGAAAAACTGTTTTTT; CDR3: CASSTGRFEKLFF
J: TRBJ1-1; D: TRBD1; length: 12; V: TRBV2; size: few; DNA: TGTGCCACCGAGACAGGGGGCACTGAAGCTTTCTTT; CDR3: CATETGGTEAFF
J: TRBJ1-6; D: NA; length: 15; V: TRBV19; size: NA; DNA: TGTGCCAGTAGTATGGGCCACAGCTATAATTCACCCCTCCACTTT; CDR3: CASSMGHSYNSPLHF
J: TRBJ1-3; D: TRBD1; length: 17; V: TRBV5-1; size: few; DNA: TGCGCCAGCAGCCGACAAGGGACAGGGGAATCTGGAAACACCATATATTTT; CDR3: CASSRQGTGESGNTIYF
J: TRBJ1-2; D: NA; length: 12; V: TRBV4-3; size: NA; DNA: TGCGCCAGCGCGTCGGGGGGCCGTGGCTACACCTTC; CDR3: CASASGGRGYTF
J: TRBJ2-3; D: TRBD2; length: 16; V: TRBV4-3; size: NA; DNA: TGCGCCAGCAGTCTCAAATCTAGCGGGGGAGGGGATACGCAGTATTTT; CDR3: CASSLKSSGGGDTQYF
J: TRBJ2-6; D: NA; length: 16; V: TRBV19; size: once; DNA: TGTGCCAGTAGTTCCCGGACAGCCTCCTACCGGGACGTCCTGACTTTC; CDR3: CASSSRTASYRDVLTF
J: TRBJ2-3; D: NA; length: 12; V: TRBV2; size: NA; DNA: TGTGCCAGCAGGAGCGGGCCAGATACGCAGTATTTT; CDR3: CASRSGPDTQYF
J: TRBJ1-2; D: NA; length: 15; V: TRBV6-5; size: NA; DNA: TGTGCCAGCAGTTACTCGAGCCCGGGGTTGGATGGCTACACCTTC; CDR3: CASSYSSPGLDGYTF
J: TRBJ2-5; D: TRBD2; length: 13; V: TRBV10-2; size: NA; DNA: TGCGCCAGCAGTGGGACTAGCGTAGAGACCCAGTACTTC; CDR3: CASSGTSVETQYF
J: TRBJ2-1; D: TRBD2; length: 18; V: TRBV18; size: NA; DNA: TGTGCCAGCTCACCACAAGGGACTAGCGGGGTCGTGGTCAATGAGCAGTTCTTC; CDR3: CASSPQGTSGVVVNEQFF
J: TRBJ1-6; D: NA; length: 13; V: TRBV11-2; size: NA; DNA: TGTGCCAGCAGTAACACATTAACATCACCCCTCCACTTT; CDR3: CASSNTLTSPLHF
J: TRBJ2-5; D: NA; length: 16; V: TRBV3-1/TRBV3-2; size: once; DNA: TGTGCCAGCAGCCAAGATTTAGGTAACAGCGGCGAGACCCAGTACTTC; CDR3: CASSQDLGNSGETQYF
J: TRBJ1-1; D: NA; length: 13; V: TRBV2; size: NA; DNA: TGTGCCAGCAGTGAACTACGGGGAACTGAAGCTTTCTTT; CDR3: CASSELRGTEAFF
J: TRBJ2-1; D: NA; length: 12; V: TRBV24-1; size: NA; DNA: TGTGCCACCAGTGTCGGCTACAATGAGCAGTTCTTC; CDR3: CATSVGYNEQFF
J: TRBJ2-1; D: TRBD2; length: 15; V: TRBV6-4; size: NA; DNA: TGTGCCAGCGCAGAGCGGGGGGGCTCCTACAATGAGCAGTTCTTC; CDR3: CASAERGGSYNEQFF
J: TRBJ1-1; D: NA; length: 14; V: TRBV30; size: NA; DNA: TGTGCCTGGACCCTGAAGCCTCAGCGAAATGAAGCTTTCTTT; CDR3: CAWTLKPQRNEAFF
J: TRBJ1-2; D: NA; length: 14; V: TRBV20-1; size: NA; DNA: TGCAGTGCTAGTCATTGGACAGCTAACTATGGCTACACCTTC; CDR3: CSASHWTANYGYTF
J: TRBJ2-7; D: TRBD1; length: 16; V: TRBV10-3; size: NA; DNA: TGTGCCATCAGTGAGTTGATAGGGGACAGGGCCTACGAGCAGTACTTC; CDR3: CAISELIGDRAYEQYF
J: TRBJ2-1; D: NA; length: 15; V: TRBV24-1; size: NA; DNA: TGTGCCACCAGTGATTTGGGCCAGGGACACAATGAGCAGTTCTTC; CDR3: CATSDLGQGHNEQFF
J: TRBJ1-1; D: NA; length: 16; V: TRBV11-2; size: NA; DNA: TGTGCCAGCAGCTTAGATTTCAGGGGCTCGAACACTGAAGCTTTCTTT; CDR3: CASSLDFRGSNTEAFF
J: TRBJ1-1; D: NA; length: 15; V: TRBV5-1; size: NA; DNA: NA; CDR3: CASSLVALGNTEAFF
J: TRBJ1-1; D: NA; length: 13; V: TRBV6-5; size: NA; DNA: TGTGCCAGCAGTCACAGGGCGAACACTGAAGCTTTCTTT; CDR3: CASSHRANTEAFF
J: TRBJ1-3; D: NA; length: 16; V: TRBV6-5; size: NA; DNA: TGTGCCAGCAGTTACCAACAGCCCCACTCTGGAAACACCATATATTTT; CDR3: CASSYQQPHSGNTIYF
J: TRBJ1-2; D: TRBD1; length: 13; V: TRBV30; size: NA; DNA: TGTGCCTGGAGTTTTGGACAGGGCTATGGCTACACCTTC; CDR3: CAWSFGQGYGYTF
J: TRBJ1-1; D: NA; length: 14; V: TRBV29-1; size: NA; DNA: TGCAGCGTTGAAGGTCAGGGACAGAACACTGAAGCTTTCTTT; CDR3: CSVEGQGQNTEAFF
J: TRBJ1-1; D: NA; length: 15; V: TRBV5-1; size: NA; DNA: TGCGCCAGCAGCTTGGGTGGTGATTGGAACACTGAAGCTTTCTTT; CDR3: CASSLGGDWNTEAFF
J: TRBJ2-2; D: TRBD1; length: 16; V: TRBV24-1; size: NA; DNA: TGTGCCACCAGTGAACCGGGACAGGGTGTAACGGGGGAGCTGTTTTTT; CDR3: CATSEPGQGVTGELFF
J: TRBJ1-2; D: NA; length: 15; V: TRBV4-2; size: few; DNA: TGTGCCAGCAGCCAAGATACGGGATTTGACTATGGCTACACCTTC; CDR3: CASSQDTGFDYGYTF
J: TRBJ2-1; D: TRBD2; length: 15; V: TRBV5-1; size: NA; DNA: TGCGCCAGCAGCCCTGGACTAGCGGGGGGCAATGAGCAGTTCTTC; CDR3: CASSPGLAGGNEQFF